These 26 T cell receptor beta chains share one sample of origin, sequenced in a study of neoadjuvant anti-PD-1 for oral cavity cancer. Profiling relied on immunoSEQ multiplex PCR, and the TCRdb table lists in-frame clones only, not all of them. The sample includes over 14,000 clones, about 69% of them seen just once. Material: PBMCs, obtained before nivolumab (anti-PD-1) treatment. The receptors here all came from a person aged 40 to 85 with oral cavity squamous cell carcinoma.

This clone has more than one count but fewer than ten. J is TRBJ1-2 and V is TRBV5-1, with TRBD1 identical over 7 bases. This CDR3 has 15 amino acids. Germline V lookup: CDR1 SGHRS, CDR2 YFSETQ. The J segment lost 4 bases and the V segment lost 4 bases, leaving 10 bases of the junction unmatched. Written as DNA, the CDR3 is TGCGCCAGCAGCATACATTTGGGACAGACCTATGGCTACACCTTC. Translating gives CASSIHLGQTYGYTF. Using reference TRBV5-1 and TRBJ1-2 for the parts outside the CDR3, the full variable domain is KAGVTQTPRYLIKTRGQQVTLSCSPISGHRSVSWYQQTPGQGLQFLFEYFSETQRNKGNFPGRFSGRQFSNSRSEMNVSTLELGDSALYLCASSIHLGQTYGYTFGSGTRLTVV.

This clone was counted a single time. This chain uses TRBV7-8 with TRBJ1-1; unclear D gene. This CDR3 is 14 amino acids long. The germline V gene encodes CDR1 SGHVS and CDR2 FQNEAQ. V gave up 0 bases and J gave up 9 bases, with 14 bases separating them. The CDR3 DNA sequence: TGTGCCAGCAGCTTAGCCCGAACGGGGTTAAAAGCTTTCTTT. This sequence encodes CASSLARTGLKAFF.

V usage is TRBV30 and J usage is TRBJ1-2; the match to TRBD1 covers 7 bases. This CDR3 comprises 13 residues. CDR1 and CDR2 (germline): GTSNPN, SVGIG (reference sequence). Trimming took 3 bases from V and 4 from J; bases not matched to a gene: 5. CDR3 in amino acids: CAWRSGQRYGYTF. CDR3 bases: TGTGCCTGGAGATCGGGACAGCGCTATGGCTACACCTTC.

This rearrangement joins TRBV4-1 to TRBJ2-1; D is uncertain. Germline-derived CDR1 and CDR2 are MGHRA and YSYEKL. Trimming removed 2 bases at V and 4 bases at J, with 12 bases between. This CDR3 has 15 residues. The CDR3 DNA sequence: TGCGCCAGCAGCCAACGCCGGAACGGGTACAATGAGCAGTTCTTC. Its protein is CASSQRRNGYNEQFF.

The chain recombines TRBV11-2 with TRBJ1-1; D call uncertain. Trimming pared 5 bases from V and 3 bases from J, leaving 13 bases between. Germline values: CDR1 SGHAT, CDR2 FQNNGV. This CDR3 contains 14 residues. CDR3 region: CASSEGFMDTEAFF. DNA of the CDR3: TGTGCCAGCAGCGAAGGGTTTATGGACACTGAAGCTTTCTTT.

This clone was counted between two and nine times. This chain joins TRBV2 and TRBJ1-2, with 7 positions matching TRBD1. The V segment lost 10 bases and the J segment 6 bases; nucleotides outside the gene matches: 8. This CDR3 contains 12 residues. CDR1 and CDR2 (germline): SNHLY, FYNNEI. DNA for the CDR3: TGTGCCACCGTGACAGGGATTAATGGCTACACCTTC. It translates to CATVTGINGYTF.

V gene TRBV29-1 combines with J gene TRBJ2-4, with D hard to call. Germline loops: CDR1 SQVTM, CDR2 ANQGSEA. V was trimmed by 4 bases and J by 0 bases, leaving 10 bases between them. The CDR3 covers 14 residues. The CDR3 sequence: CSVVSDLAKNIQYF. The DNA of the CDR3 is TGCAGCGTTGTTTCTGACTTAGCCAAAAACATTCAGTACTTC.

This clone turned up a few times. This chain joins TRBV9 and TRBJ1-1; D is possibly TRBD1 (5 bases). This CDR3 contains 14 residues. The V end lost 4 bases, the J end lost 2 bases, and 12 bases lay between the germline ends. Per the germline V gene, CDR1 is SGDLS and CDR2 is YYNGEE. CDR3 bases: TGTGCCAGCAGCTTCAGGGAATCTAACACTGAAGCTTTCTTT. Its protein product is CASSFRESNTEAFF.

V and J are TRBV10-3 and TRBJ2-7, with a possible D match to TRBD2 (5 bases). CDR1 is ENHRY, CDR2 SYGVKD, per germline. The CDR3 covers 12 residues. Trimming took 4 bases from V and 3 from J, leaving 7 bases between them. Here the CDR3 reads CAISGESYEQYF. Written as DNA, the CDR3 is TGTGCCATCAGTGGGGAGAGCTACGAGCAGTACTTC.

This clone was observed a few times. V is TRBV5-1 and J is TRBJ2-3; D gene uncertain. CDR3 size: 12 residues. Between the trimmed V and J ends, which lost 4 bases and 6 bases, there was a span of 9 bases. Germline-derived CDR1 and CDR2 are SGHRS and YFSETQ. The CDR3 region has the DNA TGCGCCAGCAGCCCTCGCTGGGATACGCAGTATTTT. It yields the protein CASSPRWDTQYF.

Only one count was recorded for this clone. The chain combines TRBV20-1 with TRBJ2-7, with 7 bases lining up with TRBD2. The CDR3 runs 10 residues. V lost 1 base, J lost 11 bases, and 2 bases stayed unmatched. CDR1 is DFQATT and CDR2 is SNEGSKA in the germline V gene (reference sequence). CDR3 in DNA: TGCAGTGCTAGAGTGGCGGGGGAGTACTTC. Its protein product is CSARVAGEYF.

V and J are TRBV4-2 and TRBJ1-1; TRBD1 agrees at 7 bases. This CDR3 has 15 residues. Losses at the gene ends were 4 bases for V and 1 base for J; bases not matched to a gene: 6. Germline V gene sequence: CDR1 LGHNA, CDR2 YNFKEQ. The CDR3 sequence is CASSRGDSKNTEAFF. CDR3 in DNA: TGTGCCAGCAGCCGGGGGGACAGTAAGAACACTGAAGCTTTCTTT.

J is TRBJ1-6 and V is TRBV5-1, with 10 nucleotides matching TRBD1. The CDR3 runs 16 residues. The ends lost 4 bases at V and 7 bases at J; junction bases unmatched: 8. Germline assignment: CDR1 SGHRS and CDR2 YFSETQ. CDR3 in amino acids: CASSQGTGDGNSPLHF. Written as DNA, the CDR3 is TGCGCCAGCAGCCAGGGGACAGGGGATGGCAATTCACCCCTCCACTTT.

This clone was counted a few times. This chain connects TRBV7-3 to TRBJ1-3; D unresolved. Germline lookup yields CDR1 SGHTA and CDR2 FQGTGA. Trimming took off 7 bases at V and 2 bases at J, with 15 bases between the two ends. The CDR3 has 15 residues. DNA of the CDR3: TGTGCCAGCACCTTCATTGGGAAGACTGGAAACACCATATATTTT. Translating gives CASTFIGKTGNTIYF.

This clone has a single count. The chain uses TRBV28 and TRBJ1-2; the D gene is possibly TRBD1 (5 bases). There are 12 residues in the CDR3. Trimming cost V 3 bases and J 8 bases, with 10 bases left between them. Germline loops: CDR1 MDHEN, CDR2 SYDVKM. The CDR3 loop is CASSLGGEGYTF. The CDR3, as DNA: TGTGCCAGCAGTTTGGGGGGGGAAGGCTACACCTTC.

V and J are TRBV5-1 and TRBJ2-7; 10 nucleotides agree with TRBD1. Germline lookup yields CDR1 SGHRS and CDR2 YFSETQ. The J segment lost 6 bases and the V segment lost 4 bases, leaving 4 bases of the junction unmatched. This CDR3 has 13 residues. The CDR3 sequence is CASSRDRGGEQYF. The CDR3 bases are TGCGCCAGCAGCAGGGACAGGGGTGGCGAGCAGTACTTC.

This chain connects TRBV7-9 to TRBJ2-1; D could derive from TRBD1 or TRBD2 (5 bases each). Trimming took off 6 bases at V and 11 bases at J, with 20 bases between the two ends. The CDR3 extends over 14 amino acids. Germline CDR1 and CDR2: SEHNR and FQNEAQ (reference sequence). The CDR3 protein is CASRPGPITVKQFF. Here the CDR3 DNA reads TGTGCCAGCAGACCGGGACCTATTACAGTGAAGCAGTTCTTC.

The chain has TRBV6-1 and TRBJ1-2; unclear D gene. The CDR3 is 11 amino acids. Trimming left V 3 bases short and J 13 bases short, with 12 bases between. Per the germline V gene, CDR1 is MNHNS and CDR2 is SASEGT. The CDR3 region is CASSDMTASTF. As DNA, the CDR3 is TGTGCCAGCAGTGATATGACGGCGTCCACCTTC.

The genes are TRBV28 and TRBJ2-3; perhaps TRBD1 as D (5 bases). The germline V gene has CDR1 MDHEN and CDR2 SYDVKM. V was shortened by 3 bases and J by 1 base, with 11 bases between the two germline ends. CDR3 length: 15 amino acids. The CDR3 sequence is CASSFTGLGTDTQYF. The CDR3 DNA is TGTGCCAGCAGTTTCACAGGTCTGGGCACAGATACGCAGTATTTT.

The rearrangement joins TRBV6-1 to TRBJ2-3; 8 bases are shared with TRBD2. The CDR3 extends over 15 amino acids. V dropped 7 bases and J dropped 6; count of bases not matched to a gene: 12. The germline V gene has CDR1 MNHNS and CDR2 SASEGT. DNA of the CDR3: TGTGCCAGCACAATCGGACGCGGGGGGTTGGATACGCAGTATTTT. It codes for CASTIGRGGLDTQYF.

The chain combines TRBV5-1 with TRBJ2-2; TRBD2 aligns across 8 bases. Germline V gene sequence: CDR1 SGHRS, CDR2 YFSETQ. V shed 5 bases, J shed 6 bases, and the junction held 9 bases outside the gene matches. The CDR3 consists of 15 residues. The CDR3 sequence: CASSTSGSSSGELFF. CDR3 bases: TGCGCCAGCAGTACGAGCGGGAGTTCGTCCGGGGAGCTGTTTTTT. Using reference TRBV5-1 and TRBJ2-2 for the parts outside the CDR3, the full variable domain is KAGVTQTPRYLIKTRGQQVTLSCSPISGHRSVSWYQQTPGQGLQFLFEYFSETQRNKGNFPGRFSGRQFSNSRSEMNVSTLELGDSALYLCASSTSGSSSGELFFGEGSRLTVL.

This sequence joins TRBV9 and TRBJ2-5, with D hard to call. The germline CDR1 and CDR2 sequences are SGDLS and YYNGEE. With 4 bases removed from V and 1 base from J, the gap between germline ends came to 11 bases. CDR3 length equals 14 residues. The CDR3 loop is CASSPPESQETQYF. The CDR3 DNA follows: TGTGCCAGCAGCCCCCCGGAGTCCCAAGAGACCCAGTACTTC.

In this sample, this clone turned up once. J is TRBJ2-5 and V is TRBV9; a weak D match, TRBD2 (6 bases). The CDR3 is made up of 15 amino acids. Germline V gives CDR1 SGDLS, CDR2 YYNGEE. The V and J ends lost 2 bases and 5 bases respectively, with 16 bases between them. CDR3 amino acids: CASSVETRRGETQYF. The CDR3 nucleotides are TGTGCCAGCAGCGTGGAAACTAGGCGGGGCGAGACCCAGTACTTC.

The chain is built from TRBV28 and TRBJ1-5; 7 bases are a match to TRBD1. With 5 bases clipped from V and 9 bases from J, the junction kept 19 bases outside the gene matches. Germline V CDR1 and CDR2: MDHEN, SYDVKM. The CDR3 extends over 17 amino acids. The CDR3 reads CASSPRQGRPAIRPQHF. CDR3 in DNA: TGTGCCAGCAGTCCCAGACAGGGTAGGCCTGCGATTCGGCCCCAGCATTTT. The variable domain in full, with the rest retrieved from reference TRBV28 and TRBJ1-5, is DVKVTQSSRYLVKRTGEKVFLECVQDMDHENMFWYRQDPGLGLRLIYFSYDVKMKEKGDIPEGYSVSREKKERFSLILESASTNQTSMYLCASSPRQGRPAIRPQHFGDGTRLSIL.

J is TRBJ1-6 and V is TRBV5-4; D is perhaps TRBD1 (5 bases). Germline V gives CDR1 SGHNT, CDR2 YYREEE (reference sequence). This CDR3 contains 15 residues. V lost 4 bases to trimming and J lost 8 bases, with 16 bases between them. This chain's CDR3 is CASSRRLGGHSPLHF. CDR3 coding DNA: TGTGCCAGCAGCCGAAGACTCGGGGGACATTCACCCCTCCACTTT.

The chain employs TRBV19 and TRBJ1-1; D perhaps matches TRBD1 (6 bases). The germline gives CDR1 LNHDA, CDR2 SQIVND (reference sequence). The V gene lost 0 bases and the J gene lost 8 bases, with 13 bases spanning the gap. CDR3 size: 14 residues. Here the CDR3 DNA reads TGTGCCAGTAGTATAGATCATGGGCAGGGGGAAGCTTTCTTT. Its protein is CASSIDHGQGEAFF.